The 18 T cell receptor beta chains below come from one sample, sequenced in a study of Ad26.COV2.S vaccination and SARS-CoV-2 variants. As to treatment: about 20 received Ad26.COV2.S at low or high dose, single or two shots; 5 received placebo; per-sample allocation not given. Collection of samples fell on day 63 after the first vaccine or placebo injection. The repertoire was sequenced with immunoSEQ multiplex PCR; TCRdb's copy has only in-frame clones and lacks some. The sample shows hundreds of thousands of clones, about 90% of them seen only once. Sequenced here: peripheral blood, sampled in a trial of Ad26.COV2.S vaccine versus placebo. These receptors all come from a person aged 18-60 years who received the Ad26.COV2.S COVID-19 vaccine or a placebo.

V usage is TRBV29-1 and J usage is TRBJ2-2; 7 positions agree with TRBD1. There are 15 residues in the CDR3. The junction had 7 bases not matched to a gene; V was cut back by 6 bases and J by 0 bases. CDR1 SQVTM and CDR2 ANQGSEA come from the germline V gene. The CDR3 spells CSVARTGPNTGELFF. The CDR3 nucleotides read TGCAGCGTGGCCCGGACAGGCCCGAACACCGGGGAGCTGTTTTTT.

The chain uses TRBV10-3 and TRBJ1-5; unclear D gene. Per germline, CDR1 ENHRY and CDR2 SYGVKD. V shed 8 bases and J shed 2 bases, with 1 base lying between them. The CDR3 has 10 residues. The CDR3 sequence is CAIGNQPQHF. In nucleotides, the CDR3 is TGTGCCATCGGCAATCAGCCCCAGCATTTT.

V and J are TRBV5-6 and TRBJ2-1; 13 positions agree with TRBD2. After removal of 4 bases from V and 10 bases from J, the junction contained 5 bases not matched to a gene. CDR1 SGHDT and CDR2 YYEEEE come from the germline V gene. The CDR3 has 14 residues. The CDR3 DNA follows: TGTGCCAGCAGCGGACGACTAGCGGGAGGCGAGCAGTTCTTC. Translating gives CASSGRLAGGEQFF.

This chain links TRBV6-6 with TRBJ1-3; TRBD1 agrees at 10 bases. V gave up 5 bases and J gave up 10 bases; unmatched junction bases: 5. CDR3 length: 13 residues. Per the germline V gene, CDR1 is MNHNY and CDR2 is SVGAGI (reference sequence). The CDR3 here is CASSGDRGLTIYF. The CDR3 bases are TGTGCCAGCAGTGGGGACAGGGGTTTAACCATATATTTT.

The chain has TRBV27 and TRBJ1-1; TRBD1 agrees at 10 bases. After removal of 8 bases from V and 6 bases from J, the junction contained 9 bases not matched to a gene. The CDR3 runs to 14 residues. From germline, CDR1 is MNHEY and CDR2 SMNVEV (reference sequence). CDR3 loop: CASVGQGGFAEAFF. The CDR3 DNA reads as TGTGCCAGCGTCGGACAGGGGGGTTTCGCTGAAGCTTTCTTT.

Remarks on this clone: Additional DNA sequences in this sample encode the identical CDR3. Here the CDR3 DNA reads TGTGCCAGCAGCCCTAGCGGGGAGCTGTTTTTT. Encoded protein: CASSPSGELFF. The chain uses TRBV12-3 or TRBV12-4 and TRBJ2-2; D unclear. The CDR3 covers 11 residues. Trimming pared 6 bases from V and 7 bases from J, leaving 6 bases between.

The chain carries TRBV21-1 and TRBJ1-6; the table names TRBD1, a call not compared with the DNA. TRBV21-1 is noted as a pseudogene. The CDR3 extends over 14 amino acids. The CDR3 bases are TGTGCCAGCAGCAAAGTACAGGGTAATTCACCCCTCCACTTT. Its translation is CASSKVQGNSPLHF.

The chain links TRBV7-2 to TRBJ2-5; perhaps TRBD2 as D (5 bases). CDR1 and CDR2 from the germline V gene are SGHTA and FQGNSA. The CDR3 spans 13 residues. The V gene lost 8 bases and the J gene lost 0 bases, with 10 bases spanning the gap. The CDR3 bases are TGTGCCAGCGGGCGGGCATACCAAGAGACCCAGTACTTC. Protein product: CASGRAYQETQYF. The variable domain in full, with the rest retrieved from reference TRBV7-2 and TRBJ2-5, is GAGVSQSPSNKVTEKGKDVELRCDPISGHTALYWYRQSLGQGLEFLIYFQGNSAPDKSGLPSDRFSAERTGGSVSTLTIQRTQQEDSAVYLCASGRAYQETQYFGPGTRLLVL.

Details on this clone: Other DNA variants within this sample encode the same CDR3. The chain joins TRBV19 to TRBJ2-7; no firm D call. The ends were cut back, 3 bases at V and 4 bases at J, with 10 bases in the middle. This CDR3 contains 13 residues. Germline V gene lookup returns CDR1 LNHDA and CDR2 SQIVND (reference sequence). For the CDR3, the DNA is TGTGCCAGTAGTATCTCCCAGAATTACGAGCAGTACTTC. Its protein product is CASSISQNYEQYF.

This clone was seen just once. The chain joins TRBV24-1 to TRBJ2-5, with D perhaps TRBD1 (5 bases). The CDR3 runs 12 residues. V was cut by 5 bases and J by 3 bases, with 6 bases left in between. The germline gives CDR1 KGHDR, CDR2 SFDVKD. The CDR3, as DNA: TGTGCCACCAGTGCCAGGGAAGAGACCCAGTACTTC. Translation gives CATSAREETQYF.

The genes are TRBV19 and TRBJ2-5, with 7 nucleotides matching TRBD1. Germline CDR1 and CDR2: LNHDA and SQIVND (reference sequence). The CDR3 has 14 amino acids. With 4 bases clipped from V and 5 bases from J, the junction kept 7 bases outside the gene matches. This CDR3 is CASSKGAARETQYF. The CDR3 nucleotides are TGTGCCAGTAGTAAGGGGGCAGCCCGGGAGACCCAGTACTTC.

This rearrangement joins TRBV11-2 to TRBJ2-3; D remains ambiguous. The germline V gene encodes CDR1 SGHAT and CDR2 FQNNGV. This CDR3 region has 15 residues. Trimming took off 4 bases at V and 5 bases at J, with 16 bases between the two ends. The CDR3 here is CASSSTGVLGDTQYF. The DNA of the CDR3 is TGTGCCAGCAGCTCAACTGGGGTCCTTGGAGATACGCAGTATTTT.

V is TRBV29-1 and J is TRBJ1-2, with TRBD1 identical over 8 bases. This CDR3 has 14 residues. Germline lookup yields CDR1 SQVTM and CDR2 ANQGSEA. With 5 bases clipped from V and 5 bases from J, the junction kept 10 bases outside the gene matches. The chain's CDR3 is CSVQPRGLEYGYTF. Written as DNA, the CDR3 is TGCAGCGTTCAACCCAGGGGGCTAGAATATGGCTACACCTTC. Together with reference TRBV29-1 and TRBJ1-2, the CDR3 gives the full variable domain: SAVISQKPSRDICQRGTSLTIQCQVDSQVTMMFWYRQQPGQSLTLIATANQGSEATYESGFVIDKFPISRPNLTFSTLTVSNMSPEDSSIYLCSVQPRGLEYGYTFGSGTRLTVV.

The chain has TRBV19 and TRBJ1-3; D ambiguous. This CDR3 region has 19 residues. The V end lost 9 bases, the J end lost 4 bases, and 31 bases lay between the germline ends. Germline-derived CDR1 and CDR2 are LNHDA and SQIVND (reference sequence). The CDR3 coding sequence is TGTGCCAGCCGTGCACCCACCTGGGAGGGATCCTTCTCCGGAAACACCATATATTTT. Translating it yields CASRAPTWEGSFSGNTIYF.

The V gene is TRBV7-8, the J gene TRBJ2-1; D tentatively fits TRBD1 or TRBD2 (5 bases each). The length of the CDR3 is 14 residues. Germline lookup yields CDR1 SGHVS and CDR2 FQNEAQ. The V end lost 1 base, the J end lost 7 bases, and 11 bases lay between the germline ends. The CDR3 nucleotides read TGTGCCAGCAGCTTAGTCTTTTGGGGGAATGAGCAGTTCTTC. This encodes CASSLVFWGNEQFF.

This chain joins TRBV11-3 and TRBJ2-2; 9 nucleotides align to TRBD1. Germline V gene lookup returns CDR1 SGHNT and CDR2 YENEEA. J was trimmed by 7 bases and V by 0 bases; bases with no gene match: 3. The CDR3 consists of 15 residues. CDR3 sequence reads: CASSLEQGAIGELFF. DNA of the CDR3: TGTGCCAGCAGCTTAGAACAGGGGGCTATCGGGGAGCTGTTTTTT.

This clone was detected only once. The chain recombines TRBV19 with TRBJ2-5, with 7 bases that match TRBD1. The CDR3 is 15 residues long. The junction had 6 bases not matched to a gene; V was cut back by 1 base and J by 4 bases. Germline V gives CDR1 LNHDA, CDR2 SQIVND (reference sequence). The CDR3 reads CASSIGLRTGETQYF. In DNA, the CDR3 is TGTGCCAGTAGTATAGGGTTAAGGACAGGAGAGACCCAGTACTTC. The complete variable domain, with remaining parts taken from reference TRBV19 and TRBJ2-5, reads DGGITQSPKYLFRKEGQNVTLSCEQNLNHDAMYWYRQDPGQGLRLIYYSQIVNDFQKGDIAEGYSVSREKKESFPLTVTSAQKNPTAFYLCASSIGLRTGETQYFGPGTRLLVL.

This chain joins TRBV30 and TRBJ2-3; 7 bases line up with TRBD1. CDR1 GTSNPN and CDR2 SVGIG come from the germline V gene (reference sequence). This CDR3 contains 13 residues. V shed 4 bases, J shed 7 bases, and the junction held 8 bases outside the gene matches. As DNA, the CDR3 is TGTGCCTGGAACTTAAGACAGGGCAATACGCAGTATTTT. Translated, it gives CAWNLRQGNTQYF.